The rows below give T cell receptor beta chains drawn from one sample of a study of cytomegalovirus exposure and HLA in healthy donors. Sequencing was performed with immunoSEQ multiplex PCR; in TCRdb, only in-frame clones are kept and a portion is missing. Of approximately 93,000 clones in the sample, approximately 79% were seen once. The sample was PBMCs. The receptors shown here come from a woman between 40 and 55 years old in good health and CMV-seronegative. The conserved cysteine and the conserved F or W are not part of the CDR3 here.

CDR3 protein: ASSVGPGGSTDTQY; V gene: TRBV9; J gene: TRBJ2-3
CDR3 protein: ASSSQVLPDQPQH; V gene: TRBV5-6; J gene: TRBJ1-5
CDR3 protein: ASSPKHQETQY; V gene: TRBV7-9; J gene: TRBJ2-5
CDR3 protein: ASSDTGGTTEAF; V gene: TRBV5-1; J gene: TRBJ1-1
CDR3 protein: ASATGGIDTQY; V gene: TRBV25-1; J gene: TRBJ2-3
CDR3 protein: ASSVESTDTQY; V gene: TRBV9; J gene: TRBJ2-3
CDR3 protein: ASSEAPIRNTEAF; V gene: TRBV6-1; J gene: TRBJ1-1
CDR3 protein: ASSLVGRGTTDTQY; V gene: TRBV7-8; J gene: TRBJ2-3
CDR3 protein: ASSPGELAGARGETQY; V gene: TRBV9; J gene: TRBJ2-5
CDR3 protein: ATSGLAGGNTGELF; V gene: TRBV15; J gene: TRBJ2-2
CDR3 protein: ASSPEFNQPQH; V gene: TRBV11-2; J gene: TRBJ1-5
CDR3 protein: ASKTSGTDYNEQF; V gene: TRBV6-5; J gene: TRBJ2-1
CDR3 protein: ASSLSPGADTQY; V gene: TRBV27; J gene: TRBJ2-3
CDR3 protein: AWSPPAAGANVLT; V gene: TRBV30; J gene: TRBJ2-6
CDR3 protein: ASSVSAGRIQETQY; V gene: TRBV9; J gene: TRBJ2-5
CDR3 protein: ASSPLFNSPLH; V gene: TRBV27; J gene: TRBJ1-6
CDR3 protein: ASSEDTSPLH; V gene: TRBV5-4; J gene: TRBJ1-6
CDR3 protein: SSSLLSDEQF; V gene: TRBV7-9; J gene: TRBJ2-1
CDR3 protein: ASSLPPTGRVYEQY; V gene: TRBV4-1; J gene: TRBJ2-7
CDR3 protein: ASSLPGDTQY; V gene: TRBV18; J gene: TRBJ2-3
CDR3 protein: ASSLRRDQPQH; V gene: TRBV7-3; J gene: TRBJ1-5
CDR3 protein: SSSLSAYNEQF; V gene: TRBV7-9; J gene: TRBJ2-1
CDR3 protein: ASSLQGGGYEQY; V gene: TRBV7-2; J gene: TRBJ2-7
CDR3 protein: SVGRLNTEAF; V gene: TRBV29-1; J gene: TRBJ1-1
CDR3 protein: ASSGQGGNTEAF; V gene: TRBV5-1; J gene: TRBJ1-1
CDR3 protein: ASIEHRGDSPLH; V gene: TRBV6-5; J gene: TRBJ1-6
CDR3 protein: ASSQVPQAIAPNTGELF; V gene: TRBV4-3; J gene: TRBJ2-2
CDR3 protein: ASSFQLAAGELF; V gene: TRBV5-1; J gene: TRBJ2-2
CDR3 protein: ASSSYDSYNQPQH; V gene: TRBV9; J gene: TRBJ1-5
CDR3 protein: ASSLGGRNTEAF; V gene: TRBV5-1; J gene: TRBJ1-1
CDR3 protein: ASSHPGNNYGYT; V gene: TRBV4-1; J gene: TRBJ1-2
CDR3 protein: ASSPLRGSNQPQH; V gene: TRBV18; J gene: TRBJ1-5
CDR3 protein: SVQGQGHNQPQH; V gene: TRBV29-1; J gene: TRBJ1-5
CDR3 protein: ASSLGGRGNYGYT; V gene: TRBV5-6; J gene: TRBJ1-2
CDR3 protein: ASSLGGGMNTEAF; V gene: TRBV5-6; J gene: TRBJ1-1
CDR3 protein: ASSKDRGIQPQH; V gene: TRBV6-1; J gene: TRBJ1-5
CDR3 protein: ASSPTGVRIESQH; V gene: TRBV18; J gene: TRBJ1-5
CDR3 protein: ASSNRETEAF; V gene: TRBV19; J gene: TRBJ1-1
CDR3 protein: ASRSSGGYEQY; V gene: TRBV28; J gene: TRBJ2-7
CDR3 protein: ASSHFKGERNQPQH; V gene: TRBV23-1; J gene: TRBJ1-5
CDR3 protein: ASNGRGQGYQPQH; V gene: TRBV28; J gene: TRBJ1-5
CDR3 protein: ASSSPGTDQETQY; V gene: TRBV5-4; J gene: TRBJ2-5
CDR3 protein: ASRLDSANSPLH; V gene: TRBV27; J gene: TRBJ1-6
CDR3 protein: ATSSATGKLY; V gene: TRBV15; J gene: TRBJ2-3
CDR3 protein: ASSPPSTSSNQPQH; V gene: TRBV18; J gene: TRBJ1-5
CDR3 protein: ASSLDSRDLGTQY; V gene: TRBV11-3; J gene: TRBJ2-5
CDR3 protein: AWSPDRVDTEAF; V gene: TRBV30; J gene: TRBJ1-1
CDR3 protein: ASSLGTDSNQPQH; V gene: TRBV27; J gene: TRBJ1-5
CDR3 protein: AWSTGGANEKLF; V gene: TRBV30; J gene: TRBJ1-4
CDR3 protein: ASTATATNTEAF; V gene: TRBV7-2; J gene: TRBJ1-1
CDR3 protein: ASSPYIGTLAYEQY; V gene: TRBV11-1; J gene: TRBJ2-7
CDR3 protein: ASSQEGRGRRSNQPQH; V gene: TRBV4-1; J gene: TRBJ1-5
CDR3 protein: ASSRTGGSEAF; V gene: TRBV6-6; J gene: TRBJ1-1
CDR3 protein: ASSQDGEGRETQY; V gene: TRBV4-2; J gene: TRBJ2-5
CDR3 protein: ASRLTSGQTYEQY; V gene: TRBV7-2; J gene: TRBJ2-7
CDR3 protein: ASSQARDRAGTEAF; V gene: TRBV4-3; J gene: TRBJ1-1
CDR3 protein: AWSGKLDQPQH; V gene: TRBV30; J gene: TRBJ1-5